A single sample gave rise to the 22 T cell receptor beta chains below, sequenced in a study of Tregs in tolerant kidney transplant recipients. No antigen has been assigned to these receptors. The protocol was immunoSEQ multiplex PCR, while the TCRdb copy is restricted to in-frame clones and leaves out a portion. The sample records around 30,000 clones, 82% being singletons. Sample: Tregs from blood cultured with allogeneic cells. The receptors come from a human donor in good health.

This clone was seen more than once but under ten times. The gene calls are TRBV5-6 and TRBJ1-3, with D possibly matching TRBD1 (5 bases). The CDR3 length is 16 residues. V was clipped by 2 bases and J by 4 bases, with 16 bases between them. Germline V lookup: CDR1 SGHDT, CDR2 YYEEEE. The CDR3 DNA sequence: TGTGCCAGCAGCTTAACGGGACGTGGGGGAGGAAACACCATATATTTT. This translates into CASSLTGRGGGNTIYF.

This clone has only a few counts. CDR3: CASSSITDTFGRTDTQYF. CDR3 nucleotides: TGCGCCAGCAGCTCGATTACTGACACCTTCGGTCGGACAGATACGCAGTATTTT. This chain links TRBV5-1 with TRBJ2-3; D remains ambiguous. The CDR3 is 18 amino acids. The V end was cut by 3 bases, the J end by 3 bases, with 23 bases between. The germline V gene has CDR1 SGHRS and CDR2 YFSETQ. Based on the CDR3 plus reference TRBV5-1 and TRBJ2-3, the full variable domain is KAGVTQTPRYLIKTRGQQVTLSCSPISGHRSVSWYQQTPGQGLQFLFEYFSETQRNKGNFPGRFSGRQFSNSRSEMNVSTLELGDSALYLCASSSITDTFGRTDTQYFGPGTRLTVL.

The V gene is TRBV28, the J gene TRBJ2-1, with D tentatively TRBD2 (5 bases). The CDR3 sequence is 13 residues long. Germline loops: CDR1 MDHEN, CDR2 SYDVKM. Trimming took off 10 bases at V and 9 bases at J, with 19 bases between the two ends. The CDR3 DNA is TGTGCCACCAGCGGCCCTCCCGCGGGTGAGCAGTTCTTC. This gives the protein CATSGPPAGEQFF.

The rearrangement uses TRBV6-6 and TRBJ1-3; possibly TRBD1 for D (5 bases). CDR3 length equals 13 residues. Trimming left V 6 bases short and J 7 bases short, with 13 bases between. From germline, CDR1 is MNHNY and CDR2 SVGAGI (reference sequence). The CDR3 DNA reads as TGTGCCAGCAGCTGGACACTCGGGAACACCATATATTTT. Its protein is CASSWTLGNTIYF.

The chain joins TRBV19 to TRBJ2-1; 16 bases are shared with TRBD2. The CDR3 is 18 residues long. Germline values: CDR1 LNHDA, CDR2 SQIVND (reference sequence). V dropped 7 bases and J dropped 9; count of bases not matched to a gene: 15. CDR3: CASMVGPGLAGGPGEQFF. The CDR3 coding sequence is TGTGCCAGTATGGTGGGGCCGGGACTAGCGGGAGGGCCGGGTGAGCAGTTCTTC.

The chain has TRBV29-1 and TRBJ2-7, with 10 bases matching TRBD1. The length of the CDR3 is 13 residues. CDR1 and CDR2 from the germline V gene are SQVTM and ANQGSEA. With 4 bases clipped from V and 7 bases from J, the junction kept 7 bases outside the gene matches. This CDR3 reads CSVGQGALLEQYF. The CDR3 DNA reads TGCAGCGTTGGACAGGGGGCCCTCTTGGAGCAGTACTTC.

The chain joins TRBV7-8 to TRBJ2-1, with D perhaps TRBD1 (6 bases). The CDR3 length is 15 residues. The germline V gene encodes CDR1 SGHVS and CDR2 FQNEAQ. Between the trimmed V and J ends, which lost 5 bases and 2 bases, there was a span of 13 bases. CDR3 nucleotides: TGTGCCAGCAGCCGAGACGGGACACCCTACAATGAGCAGTTCTTC. As protein: CASSRDGTPYNEQFF.

The rearrangement links TRBV29-1 to TRBJ2-3; TRBD2 might be the D (6 bases). The CDR3 is 13 amino acids. V gave up 6 bases and J gave up 0 bases, with 10 bases separating them. Germline assignment: CDR1 SQVTM and CDR2 ANQGSEA. The CDR3 DNA follows: TGCAGCGTAGTCAGCGGGAGCACAGATACGCAGTATTTT. Translating gives CSVVSGSTDTQYF.

The chain combines TRBV6-1 with TRBJ1-2; 8 nucleotides match TRBD1. From germline, CDR1 is MNHNS and CDR2 SASEGT. The junction had 5 bases not matched to a gene; V was cut back by 7 bases and J by 4 bases. The CDR3 is 13 residues long. CDR3: CASTWDRLYGYTF. CDR3 sequence (DNA): TGTGCCAGCACCTGGGACAGGCTCTATGGCTACACCTTC.

The gene calls are TRBV7-9 and TRBJ2-3; perhaps TRBD1 as D (6 bases). Germline loops: CDR1 SEHNR, CDR2 FQNEAQ (reference sequence). V dropped 5 bases and J dropped 3 bases, with 15 bases sitting between them. CDR3 length: 15 amino acids. The CDR3 nucleotides read TGTGCCAGCAGCGTGGGGGCAGCCGGGACAGATACGCAGTATTTT. Translated: CASSVGAAGTDTQYF. The full variable domain, in which reference TRBV7-9 and TRBJ2-3 provide the parts outside the CDR3, is DTGVSQNPRHKITKRGQNVTFRCDPISEHNRLYWYRQTLGQGPEFLTYFQNEAQLEKSRLLSDRFSAERPKGSFSTLEIQRTEQGDSAMYLCASSVGAAGTDTQYFGPGTRLTVL.

The chain links TRBV5-1 to TRBJ1-5; TRBD1 agrees at 7 bases. V shed 3 bases and J 9 bases; nucleotides not matched to a gene: 6. The CDR3 has 13 residues. Germline V gives CDR1 SGHRS, CDR2 YFSETQ. DNA for the CDR3: TGCGCCAGCAGCTGGGACAGCCATTGGCCCCAGCATTTT. Encoded protein: CASSWDSHWPQHF.

This clone was observed once. The chain employs TRBV21-1 and TRBJ2-5; the D call in the table, TRBD2, was not verified against the DNA. TRBV21-1 is flagged as a pseudogene. The CDR3 has 13 amino acids. The CDR3 DNA follows: TGTGCCAGCGCCGGGACTGGACAAGAGACCCAGTACTTC. This translates into CASAGTGQETQYF.

This clone was counted once. This chain joins TRBV11-2 and TRBJ1-1; TRBD1 matches at 7 bases. Germline V gene data show CDR1 as SGHAT and CDR2 as FQNNGV. The CDR3 spans 16 residues. The ends lost 1 base at V and 8 bases at J; junction bases unmatched: 13. The CDR3 DNA reads TGTGCCAGCAGCTTAGGGTTTTGGGGTGGGACAGCCGAAGCTTTCTTT. It yields the protein CASSLGFWGGTAEAFF.

The V and J genes are TRBV5-1 and TRBJ2-2, with TRBD1 identical over 7 bases. Germline trimming cut 0 bases from V and 3 bases from J; bases unmatched to any gene: 2. The CDR3 sequence is 15 residues long. Germline CDR1 SGHRS, CDR2 YFSETQ. The CDR3, as DNA: TGCGCCAGCAGCTTGGCGACAGGGTACACCGGGGAGCTGTTTTTT. It is translated as CASSLATGYTGELFF.

The rearrangement uses TRBV29-1 and TRBJ1-5; D gene uncertain. The CDR3 covers 12 residues. V was shortened by 6 bases and J by 5 bases, with 11 bases between the two germline ends. Per the germline V gene, CDR1 is SQVTM and CDR2 is ANQGSEA. The CDR3 sequence: CSVQEGHQPQHF. CDR3 DNA sequence: TGCAGCGTCCAAGAGGGCCATCAGCCCCAGCATTTT.

The chain carries TRBV27 and TRBJ1-1; D remains ambiguous. Trimming cost V 2 bases and J 0 bases, with 4 bases left between them. CDR1 is MNHEY and CDR2 is SMNVEV in the germline V gene (reference sequence). The CDR3 totals 13 residues. The chain's CDR3 is CASSLLMNTEAFF. The CDR3 DNA is TGTGCCAGCAGTTTACTGATGAACACTGAAGCTTTCTTT.

The rearrangement uses TRBV4-1 and TRBJ2-2, with D possibly TRBD1 on 6 matching bases. Trimming removed 0 bases at V and 0 bases at J, with 11 bases between. Germline V gene sequence: CDR1 MGHRA, CDR2 YSYEKL. CDR3 size: 17 residues. The CDR3 sequence: CASSQDGGGANTGELFF. The CDR3 coding sequence is TGCGCCAGCAGCCAAGACGGTGGGGGCGCGAACACCGGGGAGCTGTTTTTT.

The rearrangement uses TRBV7-2 and TRBJ1-2; the D gene is possibly TRBD1 (5 bases). Deletions cut 1 base from V and 2 bases from J, with 11 bases between. This CDR3 comprises 15 residues. The germline V gene has CDR1 SGHTA and CDR2 FQGNSA. The CDR3 DNA reads TGTGCCAGCAGCTTAGAGTCCCCAGGGAACTATGGCTACACCTTC. Protein: CASSLESPGNYGYTF.

The chain couples TRBV9 to TRBJ1-2; perhaps TRBD1 as D (5 bases). This CDR3 comprises 15 residues. Trimming removed 4 bases at V and 3 bases at J, with 16 bases between. From germline, CDR1 is SGDLS and CDR2 YYNGEE. The CDR3 sequence: CASSPMGVVDYGYTF. CDR3 nucleotide sequence: TGTGCCAGCAGCCCAATGGGGGTGGTGGACTATGGCTACACCTTC.

Here the CDR3 reads CASSYGQPYEQYF. CDR3 nucleotide sequence: TGTGCCAGCAGTTACGGGCAGCCCTACGAGCAGTACTTC. V is TRBV6-5 and J is TRBJ2-7, with D hard to call. This CDR3 comprises 13 residues. Trimming removed 2 bases at V and 2 bases at J, with 7 bases between. The V gene's germline CDR1 is MNHEY and CDR2 SVGAGI.

The table lists this clone with a count of one. The CDR3 DNA reads as TGTGCCAGCAGCTTTACTAGCGGGGGGGTATACGAGCAGTACTTC. Translating it yields CASSFTSGGVYEQYF. This chain joins TRBV7-2 and TRBJ2-7; 13 bases match TRBD2. The CDR3 is 15 residues long. J gave up 4 bases and V 3 bases, and 3 bases lay outside the gene matches. Looked up from germline, CDR1 is SGHTA and CDR2 is FQGNSA.

The rearrangement links TRBV2 to TRBJ2-3; D remains unclear. CDR1 is SNHLY and CDR2 is FYNNEI in the germline V gene. Deletions cut 6 bases from V and 4 bases from J, with 5 bases between. The CDR3 loop spans 11 amino acids. The CDR3 protein is CASRLADTQYF. The CDR3 DNA sequence: TGTGCCAGCAGGCTAGCAGATACGCAGTATTTT.